This entry lists 16 T cell receptor beta chains sequenced from one sample in a study of memory CD4+ T cells and cytomegalovirus serostatus. The sort gate was single viable CD3+CD4+CD8-CD45RO+ cells for memory CD4+ T cells. Libraries were prepared by immunoSEQ multiplex PCR; TCRdb keeps only in-frame clonotypes and omits some of them. There are roughly 53,000 clones in the sample; around 81% occur only once, and under 2% lies in the top ten. Sequenced material: memory CD4+ T cells from blood. All receptors derive from an adult in good health and CMV-seronegative.

This chain uses TRBV11-2 with TRBJ1-1; D unclear. Looked up from germline, CDR1 is SGHAT and CDR2 is FQNNGV. V lost 5 bases and J lost 5, with 3 bases in between. This CDR3 has 10 residues. The CDR3 here is CASSQTEAFF. CDR3 nucleotide sequence: TGTGCCAGCAGCCAAACTGAAGCTTTCTTT.

This chain links TRBV7-2 with TRBJ1-4; 7 nucleotides line up with TRBD1. CDR1 and CDR2 (germline): SGHTA, FQGNSA. J was trimmed by 4 bases and V by 0 bases; bases with no gene match: 2. The CDR3 extends over 15 amino acids. The CDR3 loop is CASSLAGQNNEKLFF. The CDR3 region has the DNA TGTGCCAGCAGCTTAGCGGGACAGAATAATGAAAAACTGTTTTTT.

The chain combines TRBV5-6 with TRBJ1-2; 10 bases agree with TRBD1. CDR1 SGHDT and CDR2 YYEEEE come from the germline V gene. V lost 3 bases and J lost 5; bases outside the gene matches: 7. This CDR3 contains 15 residues. This chain's CDR3 is CASSSRQGAGYGYTF. The CDR3 DNA reads as TGTGCCAGCAGCTCAAGACAGGGGGCGGGTTATGGCTACACCTTC.

The gene calls are TRBV7-2 and TRBJ2-7; D remains ambiguous. Germline V CDR1 and CDR2: SGHTA, FQGNSA. V lost 5 bases and J lost 3, with 20 bases in between. The CDR3 consists of 16 residues. CDR3 in amino acids: CASSPYGGQVGYEQYF. The CDR3 bases are TGTGCCAGCAGCCCCTATGGCGGCCAGGTCGGCTACGAGCAGTACTTC.

The rearrangement joins TRBV6-1 to TRBJ1-2, with D perhaps TRBD1 (6 bases). Germline V CDR1 and CDR2: MNHNS, SASEGT. The V gene lost 9 bases and the J gene lost 0 bases, with 14 bases spanning the gap. The CDR3 has 14 residues. The CDR3, as DNA: TGTGCCAGTAACAGGGACGGGGCTAACTATGGCTACACCTTC. Encoded protein: CASNRDGANYGYTF.

In this sample, this clone turned up once. This sequence joins TRBV6-1 and TRBJ1-4, with D perhaps TRBD1 (5 bases). This CDR3 has 13 amino acids. Trimming took off 6 bases at V and 4 bases at J, with 9 bases between the two ends. Germline loops: CDR1 MNHNS, CDR2 SASEGT. CDR3 protein: CASRDTLNEKLFF. CDR3 DNA sequence: TGTGCCAGCAGGGACACGCTTAATGAAAAACTGTTTTTT.

The rearrangement uses TRBV5-5 and TRBJ2-7; D may correspond to TRBD1 or TRBD2 (5 bases each). V dropped 4 bases and J dropped 2 bases, with 13 bases sitting between them. Germline V CDR1 and CDR2: SGHKS, YYEKEE (reference sequence). The CDR3 is 14 amino acids. The CDR3 sequence: CASSREQEAYEQYF. The DNA for the CDR3 is TGTGCCAGCAGCCGGGAACAGGAGGCCTACGAGCAGTACTTC.

This chain joins TRBV19 and TRBJ1-6; D gene uncertain. V dropped 11 bases and J dropped 7 bases, with 18 bases sitting between them. Germline CDR1 and CDR2: LNHDA and SQIVND (reference sequence). The CDR3 has 14 residues. As DNA, the CDR3 is TGTGCCCCGCGGGAGCCGGACTTCAATTCACCCCTCCACTTT. Protein product: CAPREPDFNSPLHF.

This rearrangement joins TRBV5-1 to TRBJ1-6; maybe TRBD1 (5 bases). The CDR3 is made up of 14 amino acids. With 4 bases removed from V and 5 bases from J, the gap between germline ends came to 10 bases. Germline CDR1 reads SGHRS; CDR2 reads YFSETQ. CDR3 in DNA: TGCGCCAGCAGCCCGGGACGGGATAATTCACCCCTCCACTTT. Its translation: CASSPGRDNSPLHF.

This clone was seen more than once but under ten times. This sequence joins TRBV28 and TRBJ2-7, with D possibly matching TRBD1 (6 bases). Trimming took 2 bases from V and 0 from J, leaving 11 bases between them. Per germline, CDR1 MDHEN and CDR2 SYDVKM. The CDR3 totals 15 residues. The CDR3 loop is CASSLGQPDSYEQYF. CDR3 coding DNA: TGTGCCAGCAGTTTAGGACAGCCGGACTCCTACGAGCAGTACTTC.

V usage is TRBV5-4 and J usage is TRBJ2-7; D might be TRBD2 (6 bases). This CDR3 has 13 amino acids. Deletions cut 4 bases from V and 6 bases from J, with 14 bases between. Germline lookup yields CDR1 SGHNT and CDR2 YYREEE (reference sequence). The chain's CDR3 is CASSLGGVSEQYF. In nucleotides, the CDR3 is TGTGCCAGCAGCCTGGGCGGGGTCTCCGAGCAGTACTTC.

The chain uses TRBV19 and TRBJ1-5, with 9 bases that match TRBD1. V shed 5 bases, J shed 7 bases, and the junction held 9 bases outside the gene matches. This CDR3 has 15 residues. Germline CDR1 and CDR2: LNHDA and SQIVND (reference sequence). As DNA, the CDR3 is TGTGCCAGTAGTCCCGGGGACAGGGTGGACCAGCCCCAGCATTTT. Translation: CASSPGDRVDQPQHF. The full variable domain, with the rest looked up from reference TRBV19 and TRBJ1-5, is DGGITQSPKYLFRKEGQNVTLSCEQNLNHDAMYWYRQDPGQGLRLIYYSQIVNDFQKGDIAEGYSVSREKKESFPLTVTSAQKNPTAFYLCASSPGDRVDQPQHFGDGTRLSIL.

The chain links TRBV29-1 to TRBJ2-7; D call uncertain. CDR3 length: 12 amino acids. Looked up from germline, CDR1 is SQVTM and CDR2 is ANQGSEA. V lost 2 bases and J 7 bases, leaving 12 bases between the germline ends. The DNA for the CDR3 is TGCAGCGTTGAATTGGTGGCGAAGGAGCAGTACTTC. Protein product: CSVELVAKEQYF.

The genes are TRBV18 and TRBJ2-6; 7 nucleotides line up with TRBD1. Trimming at V came to 3 bases and at J to 0 bases, leaving 11 bases not matched to a gene. The germline V gene has CDR1 KGHSH and CDR2 LQKENI. The CDR3 is 19 residues long. This CDR3 is CASSPWTGRTVSGANVLTF. The CDR3 region has the DNA TGTGCCAGCTCACCCTGGACAGGCCGTACGGTCTCTGGGGCCAACGTCCTGACTTTC.

The chain links TRBV5-6 to TRBJ1-4; 7 nucleotides agree with TRBD1. Losses at the gene ends were 4 bases for V and 7 bases for J; bases not matched to a gene: 1. Germline CDR1 SGHDT, CDR2 YYEEEE. The CDR3 totals 12 residues. This CDR3 reads CASSRQGEKLFF. CDR3 DNA sequence: TGTGCCAGCAGCCGACAGGGTGAAAAACTGTTTTTT.

CDR3 DNA: TGTGCCAGCAGCTTAGTTAGGGCGCACACTGAAGCTTTCTTT. This sequence encodes CASSLVRAHTEAFF. The chain joins TRBV7-2 to TRBJ1-1; D is undetermined. Germline values: CDR1 SGHTA, CDR2 FQGNSA. V lost 1 base, J lost 3 bases, and 9 bases lay in between. The CDR3 sequence is 14 residues long.